Presented here are 5 T cell receptor beta chains from one specimen sequenced in a study of CD8+ T cells in alopecia areata. Once RNA had been extracted, it was reverse transcribed into cDNA to act as the sequencing template. The method was immunoSEQ multiplex PCR; TCRdb's version includes in-frame clones alone and lacks a portion of them. The sample yields about 130,000 clones, around three fifths seen once. This sample comprised CD4+ T cells sorted from blood, obtained at week 0. These receptors were obtained from a human donor with alopecia areata.

This sequence joins TRBV5-4 and TRBJ1-2; D may be TRBD1 (5 bases). The CDR3 is made up of 13 amino acids. V gave up 4 bases and J gave up 2 bases, with 9 bases separating them. Germline assignment: CDR1 SGHNT and CDR2 YYREEE (reference sequence). The CDR3, as DNA: TGTGCCAGCAGCCGCAGGGAGAACTATGGCTACACCTTC. Encoded protein: CASSRRENYGYTF.

The V gene is TRBV19, the J gene TRBJ2-7; TRBD1 agrees at 7 bases. V shed 3 bases, J shed 3 bases, and the junction held 5 bases outside the gene matches. This CDR3 is 14 amino acids long. Per the germline V gene, CDR1 is LNHDA and CDR2 is SQIVND (reference sequence). Here the CDR3 reads CASSIHRGDYEQYF. CDR3 DNA: TGTGCCAGTAGTATCCACAGGGGCGACTACGAGCAGTACTTC.

This clone has more than one count but fewer than ten. This sequence joins TRBV5-6 and TRBJ2-3; 9 nucleotides align to TRBD2. CDR3 size: 16 residues. The V gene's germline CDR1 is SGHDT and CDR2 YYEEEE. J lost 0 bases, V lost 3 bases, and 5 bases had no gene match. CDR3: CASSSGTSWSTDTQYF. As DNA, the CDR3 is TGTGCCAGCAGCTCAGGGACTAGCTGGAGCACAGATACGCAGTATTTT.

In its sample, this clone was seen a few times. The chain links TRBV4-3 to TRBJ2-7; 8 positions match TRBD2. V lost 1 base to trimming and J lost 6 bases; unmatched junction nucleotides: 2. Germline assignment: CDR1 LGHNA and CDR2 YSLEER. The CDR3 length is 13 residues. CDR3 protein: CASSQGLAREQYF. CDR3 DNA sequence: TGCGCCAGCAGCCAAGGACTAGCGCGCGAGCAGTACTTC.

This chain joins TRBV4-3 and TRBJ1-1; 9 nucleotides line up with TRBD1. With 3 bases clipped from V and 8 bases from J, the junction kept 4 bases outside the gene matches. Germline V lookup: CDR1 LGHNA, CDR2 YSLEER. The CDR3 is 13 amino acids. In nucleotides, the CDR3 is TGCGCCAGCAGCCATCCGGGACAGGGAGAAGCTTTCTTT. The encoded protein is CASSHPGQGEAFF.